The rows below give T cell receptor beta chains drawn from one sample of a study of OX40 agonist ivuxolimab in advanced cancers. Only in-frame clones appear in the TCRdb table, and some are missing; sequencing was by immunoSEQ multiplex PCR. The data hold 60,000 to 100,000 clones, with about nine tenths observed a single time. The sample was CD4+ or CD8+ T cells sorted from blood, taken in a trial of the OX40 agonist ivuxolimab. These receptors came from an adult with an advanced solid tumor such as melanoma, head and neck, liver or kidney cancer. CDR3s include the opening cysteine and the closing phenylalanine or tryptophan. Each record gives: J gene, V gene, D gene, clone size, CDR3 protein, CDR3 DNA. D genes are given only for firm matches. Size values are once, few and many counts, or a class for expanded clones, and some rows have none.

J gene: TRBJ1-2; V gene: TRBV7-8; D gene: .; clone size: .; CDR3 protein: CASSSRDGGEGYTF; CDR3 DNA: TGTGCCAGCAGCTCCAGGGACGGGGGCGAAGGCTACACCTTC
J gene: TRBJ2-7; V gene: TRBV6-5; D gene: .; clone size: .; CDR3 protein: CASSYASGGSYEQYF; CDR3 DNA: TGTGCCAGCAGTTACGCTTCGGGCGGCTCCTACGAGCAGTACTTC
J gene: TRBJ2-5; V gene: TRBV28; D gene: .; clone size: .; CDR3 protein: CASSLIGPQETQYF; CDR3 DNA: TGTGCCAGCAGTTTAATAGGGCCCCAAGAGACCCAGTACTTC
J gene: TRBJ1-5; V gene: TRBV28; D gene: .; clone size: .; CDR3 protein: CASSPGPNSNQPQHF; CDR3 DNA: TGTGCCAGCAGTCCGGGCCCAAATAGCAATCAGCCCCAGCATTTT
J gene: TRBJ1-4; V gene: TRBV2; D gene: .; clone size: .; CDR3 protein: CASSRTLDRTNEKLFF; CDR3 DNA: TGTGCCAGCAGCCGAACCCTGGACAGAACAAATGAAAAACTGTTTTTT
J gene: TRBJ2-3; V gene: TRBV25-1; D gene: .; clone size: .; CDR3 protein: CASIPLGSPDTDTQYF; CDR3 DNA: TGTGCCAGCATCCCCCTGGGGAGTCCCGACACAGATACGCAGTATTTT
J gene: TRBJ1-1; V gene: TRBV6-5; D gene: .; clone size: .; CDR3 protein: CASRIQGVNTEAFF; CDR3 DNA: TGTGCCAGCAGGATACAGGGAGTGAACACTGAAGCTTTCTTT
J gene: TRBJ2-7; V gene: TRBV9; D gene: .; clone size: .; CDR3 protein: CASSSGTNSPYEQYF; CDR3 DNA: TGTGCCAGCAGCTCCGGGACCAATTCTCCCTACGAGCAGTACTTC
J gene: TRBJ1-2; V gene: TRBV11-3; D gene: .; clone size: few; CDR3 protein: CASSVARGGYGYTF; CDR3 DNA: TGTGCCAGCAGCGTAGCGAGAGGTGGCTATGGCTACACCTTC
J gene: TRBJ2-4; V gene: TRBV5-6; D gene: .; clone size: .; CDR3 protein: CASSLPAENIQYF; CDR3 DNA: TGTGCCAGCAGCTTGCCAGCGGAAAACATTCAGTACTTC
J gene: TRBJ2-5; V gene: TRBV21-1; D gene: .; clone size: .; CDR3 protein: CASSKVPSGTGSQETQYF; CDR3 DNA: TGTGCCAGCAGCAAAGTTCCCTCCGGGACAGGCTCCCAAGAGACCCAGTACTTC
J gene: TRBJ1-1; V gene: TRBV6-4; D gene: TRBD1; clone size: .; CDR3 protein: CASRNDRVEAFF; CDR3 DNA: TGTGCCAGCAGGAACGACAGGGTTGAAGCTTTCTTT
J gene: TRBJ2-2; V gene: TRBV7-9; D gene: TRBD1; clone size: .; CDR3 protein: CASSLLTGGAGELFF; CDR3 DNA: TGTGCCAGCAGCTTATTGACAGGGGGTGCCGGGGAGCTGTTTTTT
J gene: TRBJ1-2; V gene: TRBV30; D gene: TRBD1; clone size: .; CDR3 protein: CAWSGDRPYGYTF; CDR3 DNA: TGTGCCTGGAGCGGGGACAGGCCCTATGGCTACACCTTC
J gene: TRBJ1-5; V gene: TRBV2; D gene: .; clone size: few; CDR3 protein: CASSRQSSNQPQHF; CDR3 DNA: TGTGCCAGCAGTAGACAGTCTAGCAATCAGCCCCAGCATTTT
J gene: TRBJ1-1; V gene: TRBV29-1; D gene: .; clone size: few; CDR3 protein: CSVAHNTEAFF; CDR3 DNA: TGCAGCGTCGCGCACAACACTGAAGCTTTCTTT
J gene: TRBJ2-3; V gene: TRBV5-6; D gene: .; clone size: .; CDR3 protein: CASSLALDFRTDTQYF; CDR3 DNA: TGTGCCAGCAGCTTGGCGTTGGACTTCCGCACAGATACGCAGTATTTT
J gene: TRBJ1-3; V gene: TRBV4-2; D gene: .; clone size: once; CDR3 protein: CASSAGQTYSGNTIYF; CDR3 DNA: TGTGCCAGCAGCGCTGGACAGACCTACTCTGGAAACACCATATATTTT
J gene: TRBJ2-5; V gene: TRBV7-9; D gene: .; clone size: .; CDR3 protein: CASSLGSRGRQETQYF; CDR3 DNA: TGTGCCAGCAGCTTAGGATCGAGGGGTCGCCAAGAGACCCAGTACTTC
J gene: TRBJ1-2; V gene: TRBV30; D gene: TRBD1; clone size: few; CDR3 protein: CAWSQGAGDGYTF; CDR3 DNA: TGTGCCTGGTCACAGGGGGCAGGGGATGGCTACACCTTC
J gene: TRBJ1-3; V gene: TRBV5-6; D gene: .; clone size: .; CDR3 protein: CASSLGLTSGNTIYF; CDR3 DNA: TGTGCCAGCAGCTTGGGTCTTACCTCTGGAAACACCATATATTTT
J gene: TRBJ1-2; V gene: TRBV4-2; D gene: .; clone size: .; CDR3 protein: CASSLVNSDVYGYTF; CDR3 DNA: TGTGCCAGCAGCTTGGTTAACAGCGACGTCTATGGCTACACCTTC
J gene: TRBJ2-3; V gene: TRBV4-1; D gene: .; clone size: .; CDR3 protein: CASSQAGLTRTDTQYF; CDR3 DNA: TGCGCCAGCAGCCAGGCGGGACTCACGCGCACAGATACGCAGTATTTT
J gene: TRBJ2-7; V gene: TRBV11-2; D gene: .; clone size: .; CDR3 protein: CASSQDRQVYEQYF; CDR3 DNA: TGTGCCAGCAGCCAGGACCGGCAGGTGTACGAGCAGTACTTC
J gene: TRBJ1-2; V gene: TRBV5-4; D gene: .; clone size: .; CDR3 protein: CASSSQQGGWRYTF; CDR3 DNA: TGTGCCAGCAGTTCTCAACAGGGTGGATGGCGCTACACCTTC
J gene: TRBJ2-3; V gene: TRBV6-1; D gene: .; clone size: .; CDR3 protein: CASSEEGYTQYF; CDR3 DNA: TGTGCCAGCAGTGAAGAGGGGTATACGCAGTATTTT
J gene: TRBJ2-2; V gene: TRBV7-7; D gene: .; clone size: .; CDR3 protein: CASSRLDRTGELFF; CDR3 DNA: TGTGCTAGCAGCCGACTAGACCGCACCGGGGAGCTGTTTTTT
J gene: TRBJ1-1; V gene: TRBV29-1; D gene: .; clone size: .; CDR3 protein: CSVDIEAFF; CDR3 DNA: TGCAGCGTTGACATAGAAGCTTTCTTT
J gene: TRBJ2-7; V gene: TRBV30; D gene: .; clone size: .; CDR3 protein: CAWRPGTSYEQYF; CDR3 DNA: TGTGCCTGGAGGCCGGGGACCTCCTACGAGCAGTACTTC
J gene: TRBJ2-7; V gene: TRBV19; D gene: .; clone size: .; CDR3 protein: CASSDQGHSYEQYF; CDR3 DNA: TGTGCCAGTAGTGATCAGGGGCACTCCTACGAGCAGTACTTC
J gene: TRBJ2-7; V gene: TRBV5-1; D gene: TRBD2; clone size: .; CDR3 protein: CASSPPGLVNYEQYF; CDR3 DNA: TGCGCCAGCAGCCCACCGGGACTAGTAAACTACGAGCAGTACTTC
J gene: TRBJ1-5; V gene: TRBV6-5; D gene: TRBD1; clone size: .; CDR3 protein: CASSGDRAQPQHF; CDR3 DNA: TGTGCCAGCAGTGGAGACAGGGCTCAGCCCCAGCATTTT
J gene: TRBJ2-3; V gene: TRBV9; D gene: .; clone size: .; CDR3 protein: CASSPRGSVSDTQYF; CDR3 DNA: TGTGCCAGCAGCCCACGGGGTAGTGTCTCGGATACGCAGTATTTT
J gene: TRBJ1-2; V gene: TRBV7-9; D gene: TRBD1; clone size: few; CDR3 protein: CASSLGGDRSDTF; CDR3 DNA: TGTGCCAGCAGCTTAGGAGGGGACAGGTCCGACACCTTC
J gene: TRBJ2-7; V gene: TRBV7-2; D gene: TRBD1; clone size: .; CDR3 protein: CASSLVGQGDYEQYF; CDR3 DNA: TGTGCCAGCAGCTTAGTTGGACAGGGAGACTACGAGCAGTACTTC
J gene: TRBJ2-7; V gene: TRBV28; D gene: .; clone size: .; CDR3 protein: CASTESSPYEQYF; CDR3 DNA: TGTGCCAGCACCGAAAGTTCTCCCTACGAGCAGTACTTC
J gene: TRBJ2-5; V gene: TRBV5-4; D gene: TRBD1; clone size: .; CDR3 protein: CASSWDRGETQYF; CDR3 DNA: TGTGCCAGCAGTTGGGACAGGGGAGAGACCCAGTACTTC
J gene: TRBJ2-2; V gene: TRBV27; D gene: TRBD2; clone size: .; CDR3 protein: CASSPGLAASTGELFF; CDR3 DNA: TGTGCCAGCAGCCCAGGACTAGCGGCGAGCACCGGGGAGCTGTTTTTT
J gene: TRBJ2-1; V gene: TRBV6-9; D gene: .; clone size: .; CDR3 protein: CASSNQWADYNEQFF; CDR3 DNA: TGTGCCAGCAGCAATCAATGGGCGGATTACAATGAGCAGTTCTTC
J gene: TRBJ2-7; V gene: TRBV28; D gene: .; clone size: .; CDR3 protein: CASVVSEGEQYF; CDR3 DNA: TGTGCCAGCGTCGTCAGCGAGGGCGAGCAGTACTTC
J gene: TRBJ1-4; V gene: TRBV2; D gene: TRBD1; clone size: .; CDR3 protein: CASTVLNRGGNEKLFF; CDR3 DNA: TGTGCCAGCACCGTACTCAACAGGGGCGGTAATGAAAAACTGTTTTTT
J gene: TRBJ2-7; V gene: TRBV11-3; D gene: TRBD2; clone size: .; CDR3 protein: CASNQKKGLAGPSSYEQYF; CDR3 DNA: TGTGCCAGCAACCAAAAAAAGGGACTAGCGGGACCCTCCTCCTACGAGCAGTACTTC
J gene: TRBJ1-1; V gene: TRBV19; D gene: TRBD1; clone size: few; CDR3 protein: CASRQGGLNTEAFF; CDR3 DNA: TGTGCCAGTCGACAGGGGGGATTGAACACTGAAGCTTTCTTT
J gene: TRBJ2-7; V gene: TRBV4-2; D gene: TRBD2; clone size: .; CDR3 protein: CASSTRGGRSVSYEQYF; CDR3 DNA: TGTGCCAGCAGCACCCGGGGAGGGCGTAGTGTGTCCTACGAGCAGTACTTC
J gene: TRBJ2-5; V gene: TRBV7-8; D gene: .; clone size: .; CDR3 protein: CASSPPGVVFLETQYF; CDR3 DNA: TGTGCCAGCAGCCCGCCGGGGGTCGTATTTTTAGAGACCCAGTACTTC
J gene: TRBJ1-1; V gene: TRBV27; D gene: .; clone size: .; CDR3 protein: CASSLFRVGGSTEAFF; CDR3 DNA: TGTGCCAGCAGTTTATTCAGGGTTGGGGGATCCACTGAAGCTTTCTTT
J gene: TRBJ1-2; V gene: TRBV11-3; D gene: TRBD1; clone size: .; CDR3 protein: CASSLALGTGAGGGYTF; CDR3 DNA: TGTGCCAGCAGCTTAGCCCTTGGGACAGGGGCTGGGGGTGGCTACACCTTC
J gene: TRBJ1-1; V gene: TRBV28; D gene: .; clone size: .; CDR3 protein: CASLDPRGPRASTEAFF; CDR3 DNA: TGTGCCAGCCTTGACCCAAGGGGACCGAGGGCGTCCACTGAAGCTTTCTTT
J gene: TRBJ2-7; V gene: TRBV4-1; D gene: .; clone size: .; CDR3 protein: CASSQGLDVAEQYF; CDR3 DNA: TGCGCCAGCAGCCAAGGGCTAGACGTGGCCGAGCAGTACTTC
J gene: TRBJ2-3; V gene: TRBV19; D gene: .; clone size: .; CDR3 protein: CASSIDSARADTQYF; CDR3 DNA: TGTGCCAGTAGTATAGATTCCGCGCGGGCAGATACGCAGTATTTT
J gene: TRBJ2-2; V gene: TRBV30; D gene: .; clone size: .; CDR3 protein: CAWSAQRVSTGELFF; CDR3 DNA: TGTGCCTGGAGTGCCCAGCGGGTCAGCACCGGGGAGCTGTTTTTT
J gene: TRBJ2-1; V gene: TRBV7-8; D gene: TRBD2; clone size: .; CDR3 protein: CASSPPYRLAGGKNEQFF; CDR3 DNA: TGTGCCAGCAGCCCACCATACCGACTAGCGGGAGGGAAAAATGAGCAGTTCTTC
J gene: TRBJ2-7; V gene: TRBV7-2; D gene: .; clone size: .; CDR3 protein: CASSSLGGGEQYF; CDR3 DNA: TGTGCCAGCAGCTCTTTGGGGGGCGGCGAGCAGTACTTC
J gene: TRBJ1-2; V gene: TRBV30; D gene: .; clone size: .; CDR3 protein: CAWSPFSDNGYTF; CDR3 DNA: TGTGCCTGGAGCCCATTTTCGGACAATGGCTACACCTTC